What follows describes a single T cell receptor beta chain. These data come from a study of early T cells in non-severe SARS-CoV-2 infection. The CDR3 consists of 17 residues. J was trimmed by 1 base and V by 3 bases; bases with no gene match: 8. Germline V gene sequence: CDR1 LNHDA, CDR2 SQIVND (reference sequence). The TCR library protocol attached unique molecular identifiers to the individual cDNA molecules. One entry per CDR3 protein results from TCRdb running MiXCR on the 5' RACE reads. Of about 86,000 distinct CDR3 sequences listed, roughly an eighth are singletons. The TCR comes from an adult who was a healthcare worker with PCR-confirmed SARS-CoV-2 infection or an uninfected control (not recorded which). The sample was whole blood. This chain connects TRBV19 to TRBJ2-1, with 8 bases lining up with TRBD1. Here the CDR3 reads CASSIWTGRRSYNEQFF. CDR3 nucleotide sequence: TGTGCCAGTAGTATCTGGACAGGGCGAAGGTCCTACAATGAGCAGTTCTTC.